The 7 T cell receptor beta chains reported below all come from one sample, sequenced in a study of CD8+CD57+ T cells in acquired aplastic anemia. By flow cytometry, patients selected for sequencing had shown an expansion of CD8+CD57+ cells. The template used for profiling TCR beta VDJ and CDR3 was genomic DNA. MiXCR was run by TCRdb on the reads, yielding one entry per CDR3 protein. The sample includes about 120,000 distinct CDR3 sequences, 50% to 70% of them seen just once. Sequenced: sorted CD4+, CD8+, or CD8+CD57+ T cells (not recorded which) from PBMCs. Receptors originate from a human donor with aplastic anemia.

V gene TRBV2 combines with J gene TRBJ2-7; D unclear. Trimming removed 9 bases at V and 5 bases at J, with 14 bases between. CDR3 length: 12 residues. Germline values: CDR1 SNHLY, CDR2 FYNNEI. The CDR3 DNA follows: TGTGCCAGTACGACCGGCAACGACGAGCAGTACTTC. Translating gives CASTTGNDEQYF.

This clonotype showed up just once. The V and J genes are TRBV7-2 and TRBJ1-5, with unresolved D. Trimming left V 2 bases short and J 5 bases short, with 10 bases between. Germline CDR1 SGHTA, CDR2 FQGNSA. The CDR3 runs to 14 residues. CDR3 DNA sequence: TGTGCCAGCAGCTTATTAGGTCGACATCAGCCCCAGCATTTT. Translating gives CASSLLGRHQPQHF.

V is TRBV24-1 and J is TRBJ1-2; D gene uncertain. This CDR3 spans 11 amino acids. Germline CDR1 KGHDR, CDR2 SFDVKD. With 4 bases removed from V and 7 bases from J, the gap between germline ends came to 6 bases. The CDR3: CATSDISGYTF. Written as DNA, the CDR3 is TGTGCCACCAGTGACATCTCTGGCTACACCTTC.

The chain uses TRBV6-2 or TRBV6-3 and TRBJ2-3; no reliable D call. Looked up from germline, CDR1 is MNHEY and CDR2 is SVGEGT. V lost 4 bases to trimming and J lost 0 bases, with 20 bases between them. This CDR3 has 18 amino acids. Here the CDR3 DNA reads TGTGCCAGCAGTTCCTCTTTTCTGCGGTTAGATAGCACAGATACGCAGTATTTT. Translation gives CASSSSFLRLDSTDTQYF.

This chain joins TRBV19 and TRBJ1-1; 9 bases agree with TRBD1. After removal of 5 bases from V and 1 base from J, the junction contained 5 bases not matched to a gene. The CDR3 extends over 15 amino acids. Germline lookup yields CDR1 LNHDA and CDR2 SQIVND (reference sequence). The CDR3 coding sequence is TGTGCCAGTAGTCGGACAGGGGCGGCGAACACTGAAGCTTTCTTT. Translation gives CASSRTGAANTEAFF.

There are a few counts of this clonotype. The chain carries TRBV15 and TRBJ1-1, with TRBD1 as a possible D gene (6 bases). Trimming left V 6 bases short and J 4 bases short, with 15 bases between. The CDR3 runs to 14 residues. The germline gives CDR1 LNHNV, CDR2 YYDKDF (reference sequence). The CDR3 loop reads CATRGGAGSTEAFF. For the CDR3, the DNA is TGTGCCACCAGAGGGGGGGCAGGGAGCACTGAAGCTTTCTTT.

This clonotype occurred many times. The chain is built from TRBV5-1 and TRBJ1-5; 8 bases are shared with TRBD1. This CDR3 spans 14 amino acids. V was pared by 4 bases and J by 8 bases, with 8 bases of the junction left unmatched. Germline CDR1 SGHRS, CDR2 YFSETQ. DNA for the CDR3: TGCGCCAGCAGCCCGGGGACAGGCGGAGAGCCCCAGCATTTT. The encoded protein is CASSPGTGGEPQHF.